These 10 T cell receptor beta chains came from one sample sequenced in a study of siplizumab effects on memory and regulatory T cells (dated by TCRdb to between 2018 and 2020). The library was produced with the immunoSEQ multiplex PCR assay. TCRdb mirrors the immuneACCESS table, restricted to in-frame sequences. Some clones are absent from its copies; in checked studies, under half trace to an unresolved V gene, and the reason for the others is unknown. The sample table contains under 140,000 clones; only one count was recorded for over 85% of them. Roughly 1.4% of the sample is taken by the ten largest. The source material was CD4+ T cells sorted from blood. These receptors were taken from a human donor in good health.

The count of this clone is one. The V call is TRBV11-3, the J call TRBJ2-1; D might be TRBD1 (5 bases). The CDR3 is made up of 13 amino acids. Germline V gives CDR1 SGHNT, CDR2 YENEEA. Trimming left V 2 bases short and J 11 bases short, with 13 bases between. The CDR3 bases are TGTGCCAGCAGCTTACTCGACAGCACGCAGCAGTTCTTC. It specifies CASSLLDSTQQFF.

V usage is TRBV10-3 and J usage is TRBJ1-1, with 7 bases matching TRBD1. V shed 8 bases, J shed 1 base, and the junction held 4 bases outside the gene matches. CDR3 length: 13 amino acids. Per the germline V gene, CDR1 is ENHRY and CDR2 is SYGVKD. The CDR3 nucleotides read TGTGCCATCTCGGGACAGTGGAACACTGAAGCTTTCTTT. Amino acids: CAISGQWNTEAFF.

This clone was detected once. The V gene is TRBV5-4, the J gene TRBJ2-5; 8 nucleotides align to TRBD2. CDR1 is SGHNT, CDR2 YYREEE, per germline (reference sequence). After removal of 3 bases from V and 10 bases from J, the junction contained 14 bases not matched to a gene. The CDR3 contains 15 residues. The CDR3, as DNA: TGTGCCAGCAGCTCTCCGGGACGGGGGGGCAGGGGCCAGTACTTC. Translation: CASSSPGRGGRGQYF.

The CDR3 DNA reads as TGTGCCAGCAGCACCCAACGGGGGAACTCCTACGAGCAGTACTTC. Protein: CASSTQRGNSYEQYF. The chain recombines TRBV7-9 with TRBJ2-7, with D perhaps matching TRBD2 (6 bases). V lost 5 bases to trimming and J lost 0 bases, with 14 bases between them. Germline values: CDR1 SEHNR, CDR2 FQNEAQ (reference sequence). There are 15 residues in the CDR3.

The V gene is TRBV11-2, the J gene TRBJ2-7, with D unresolved. V was clipped by 3 bases and J by 4 bases, with 7 bases between them. The CDR3 totals 12 residues. The germline V gene encodes CDR1 SGHAT and CDR2 FQNNGV. CDR3: CASSFERYEQYF. In nucleotides, the CDR3 is TGTGCCAGCAGCTTTGAACGGTACGAGCAGTACTTC.

The chain joins TRBV11-2 to TRBJ1-1; D gene ambiguous. The V end was cut by 1 base, the J end by 5 bases, with 5 bases between. CDR3 length: 12 residues. Germline V lookup: CDR1 SGHAT, CDR2 FQNNGV. The CDR3 DNA is TGTGCCAGCAGCTTAGTGACAACTGAAGCTTTCTTT. It codes for CASSLVTTEAFF.

The chain employs TRBV5-1 and TRBJ1-2, with 9 bases aligning to TRBD1. CDR1 and CDR2 from the germline V gene are SGHRS and YFSETQ. V dropped 3 bases and J dropped 5; count of bases not matched to a gene: 5. This CDR3 comprises 14 residues. CDR3 protein: CASSWDREGYGYTF. DNA for the CDR3: TGCGCCAGCAGCTGGGACAGGGAAGGGTATGGCTACACCTTC. The full variable domain, in which reference TRBV5-1 and TRBJ1-2 provide the parts outside the CDR3, is KAGVTQTPRYLIKTRGQQVTLSCSPISGHRSVSWYQQTPGQGLQFLFEYFSETQRNKGNFPGRFSGRQFSNSRSEMNVSTLELGDSALYLCASSWDREGYGYTFGSGTRLTVV.

This clone has only a few counts. CDR3 bases: TGTGCCTGGAGTGGTAGGACTGAAGCTTTCTTT. This encodes CAWSGRTEAFF. This chain uses TRBV30 with TRBJ1-1, with unresolved D. Trimming took 1 base from V and 5 from J, leaving 5 bases between them. The germline CDR1 and CDR2 sequences are GTSNPN and SVGIG (reference sequence). The CDR3 covers 11 residues.

The chain is built from TRBV11-2 and TRBJ2-7; 8 nucleotides align to TRBD1. This CDR3 comprises 13 residues. Trimming at V came to 4 bases and at J to 7 bases, leaving 6 bases not matched to a gene. Germline V lookup: CDR1 SGHAT, CDR2 FQNNGV. The CDR3 region has the DNA TGTGCCAGCAGCTCCTCCAGGGGGCAGGAGCAGTACTTC. It yields the protein CASSSSRGQEQYF.

The chain carries TRBV4-1 and TRBJ1-5; 8 nucleotides line up with TRBD1. Per germline, CDR1 MGHRA and CDR2 YSYEKL. CDR3 length: 15 amino acids. Unmatched junction bases numbered 8, after V lost 4 bases and J lost 6 bases. CDR3 in DNA: TGCGCCAGCAGCCCCGGGACAGGAGGGATTCAGCCCCAGCATTTT. It is translated as CASSPGTGGIQPQHF.